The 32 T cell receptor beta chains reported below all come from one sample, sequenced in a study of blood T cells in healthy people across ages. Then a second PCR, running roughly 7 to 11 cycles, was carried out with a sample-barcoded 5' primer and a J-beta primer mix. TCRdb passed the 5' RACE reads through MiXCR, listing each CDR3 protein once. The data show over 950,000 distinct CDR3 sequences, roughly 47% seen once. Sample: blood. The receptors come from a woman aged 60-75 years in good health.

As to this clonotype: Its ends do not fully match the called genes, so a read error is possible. CDR3 coding DNA: TGTGCCAACAGCACCCCACAGGGGACCTCTAACGATGGCTACACCTTC. Its translation: CANSTPQGTSNDGYTF. The chain combines TRBV11-2 with TRBJ1-2; TRBD1 aligns across 7 bases. Germline V gene sequence: CDR1 SGHAT, CDR2 FQNNGV. The CDR3 has 16 residues.

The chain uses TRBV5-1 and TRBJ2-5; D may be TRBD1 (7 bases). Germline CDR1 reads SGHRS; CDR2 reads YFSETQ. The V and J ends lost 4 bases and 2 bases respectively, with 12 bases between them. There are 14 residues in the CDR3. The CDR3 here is CASSRRDRQETQYF. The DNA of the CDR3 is TGCGCCAGCAGCCGGAGGGACAGACAAGAGACCCAGTACTTC.

The CDR3 DNA sequence: TGTGCCAGCAGCAAAGACGGGGGAAGAAGAGAGACCCAGTACTTC. Its translation is CASSKDGGRRETQYF. The V and J genes are TRBV21-1 and TRBJ2-5; the table's D call TRBD1 went unverified against the DNA. TRBV21-1 constitutes a pseudogene. The CDR3 has 15 amino acids.

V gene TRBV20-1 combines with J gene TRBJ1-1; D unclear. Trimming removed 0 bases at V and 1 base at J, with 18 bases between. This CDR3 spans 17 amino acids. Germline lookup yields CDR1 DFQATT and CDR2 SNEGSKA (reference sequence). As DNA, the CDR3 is TGCAGTGCTAGAGAACTAAATAGACCCTTCGGGAACACTGAAGCTTTCTTT. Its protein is CSARELNRPFGNTEAFF.

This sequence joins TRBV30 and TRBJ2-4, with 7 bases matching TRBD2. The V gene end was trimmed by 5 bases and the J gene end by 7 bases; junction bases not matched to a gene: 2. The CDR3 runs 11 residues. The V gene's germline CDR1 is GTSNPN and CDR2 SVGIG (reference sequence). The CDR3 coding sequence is TGTGCCTGGCTAGCGGCTAACATTCAGTACTTC. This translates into CAWLAANIQYF.

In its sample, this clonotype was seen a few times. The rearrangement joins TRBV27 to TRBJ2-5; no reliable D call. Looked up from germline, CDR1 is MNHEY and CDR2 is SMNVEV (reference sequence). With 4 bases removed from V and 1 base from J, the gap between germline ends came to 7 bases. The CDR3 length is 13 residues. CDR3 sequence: CASSSDVQETQYF. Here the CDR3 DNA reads TGTGCCAGCAGTTCGGATGTCCAAGAGACCCAGTACTTC.

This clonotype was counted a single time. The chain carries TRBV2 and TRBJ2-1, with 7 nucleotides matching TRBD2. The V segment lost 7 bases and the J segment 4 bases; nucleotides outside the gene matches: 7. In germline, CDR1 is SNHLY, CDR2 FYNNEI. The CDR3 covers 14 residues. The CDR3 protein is CASNTGGAYNEQFF. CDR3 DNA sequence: TGTGCCAGCAATACGGGAGGTGCGTACAATGAGCAGTTCTTC.

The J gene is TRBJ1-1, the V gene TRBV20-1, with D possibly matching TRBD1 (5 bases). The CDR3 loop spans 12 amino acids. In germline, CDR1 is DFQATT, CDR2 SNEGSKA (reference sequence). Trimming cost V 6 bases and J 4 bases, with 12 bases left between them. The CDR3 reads CSAPADTTEAFF. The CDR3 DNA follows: TGCAGTGCCCCGGCGGACACCACTGAAGCTTTCTTT.

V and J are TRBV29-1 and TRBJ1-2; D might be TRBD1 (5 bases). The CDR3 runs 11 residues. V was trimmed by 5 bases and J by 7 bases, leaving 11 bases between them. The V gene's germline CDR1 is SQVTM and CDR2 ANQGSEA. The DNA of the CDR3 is TGCAGCGTTTCCGGGGACGGTGGCTACACCTTC. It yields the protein CSVSGDGGYTF.

The CDR3, as DNA: TGTGCCAGCAGCCAGTCAAATAGCAATCAGCCCCAGCATTTT. Protein sequence: CASSQSNSNQPQHF. The chain has TRBV7-9 and TRBJ1-5, with D uncertain. CDR3 length equals 14 residues. Germline V lookup: CDR1 SEHNR, CDR2 FQNEAQ (reference sequence). V gave up 5 bases and J gave up 0 bases, with 8 bases separating them.

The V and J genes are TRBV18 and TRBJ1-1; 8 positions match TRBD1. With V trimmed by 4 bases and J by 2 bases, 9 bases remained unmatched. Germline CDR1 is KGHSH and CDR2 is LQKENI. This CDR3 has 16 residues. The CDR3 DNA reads TGTGCCAGCTCACAGAGCGGGACAGGACGAAACACTGAAGCTTTCTTT. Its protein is CASSQSGTGRNTEAFF.

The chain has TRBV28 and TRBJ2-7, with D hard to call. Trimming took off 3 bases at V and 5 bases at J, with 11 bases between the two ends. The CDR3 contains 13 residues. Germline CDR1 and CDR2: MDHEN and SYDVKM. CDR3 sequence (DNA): TGTGCCAGCAGTTTTATTAATGACCACGAGCAGTACTTC. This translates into CASSFINDHEQYF.

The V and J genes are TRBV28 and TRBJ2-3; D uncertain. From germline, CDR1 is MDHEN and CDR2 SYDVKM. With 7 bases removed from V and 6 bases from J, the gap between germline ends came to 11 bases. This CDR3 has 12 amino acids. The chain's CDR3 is CASKAGLDTQYF. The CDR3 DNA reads TGTGCCAGCAAAGCAGGCCTCGATACGCAGTATTTT.

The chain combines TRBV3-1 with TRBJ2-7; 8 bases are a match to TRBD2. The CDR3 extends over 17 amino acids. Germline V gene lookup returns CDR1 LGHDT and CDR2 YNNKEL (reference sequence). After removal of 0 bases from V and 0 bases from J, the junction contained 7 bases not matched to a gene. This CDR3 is CASSQDRGGRSSYEQYF. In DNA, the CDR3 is TGTGCCAGCAGCCAAGATCGGGGCGGGAGGAGCTCCTACGAGCAGTACTTC.

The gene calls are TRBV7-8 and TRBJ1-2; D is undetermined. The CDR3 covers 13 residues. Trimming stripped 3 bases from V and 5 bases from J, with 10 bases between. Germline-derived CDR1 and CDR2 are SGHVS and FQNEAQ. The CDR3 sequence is CASSFSLDYGYTF. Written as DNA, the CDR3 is TGTGCCAGCAGCTTTTCCCTTGATTATGGCTACACCTTC.

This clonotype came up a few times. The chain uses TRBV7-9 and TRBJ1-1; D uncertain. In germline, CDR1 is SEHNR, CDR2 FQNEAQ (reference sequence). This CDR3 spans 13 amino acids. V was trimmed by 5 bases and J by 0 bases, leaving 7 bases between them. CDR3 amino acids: CASSPPMNTEAFF. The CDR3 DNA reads TGTGCCAGCAGCCCCCCCATGAACACTGAAGCTTTCTTT.

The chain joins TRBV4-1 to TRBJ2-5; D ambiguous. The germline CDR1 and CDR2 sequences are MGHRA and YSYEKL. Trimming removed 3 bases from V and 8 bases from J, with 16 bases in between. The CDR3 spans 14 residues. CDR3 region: CASSHPLRATTQYF. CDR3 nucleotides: TGCGCCAGCAGCCATCCCCTACGGGCCACAACCCAGTACTTC.

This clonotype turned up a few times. The CDR3 loop is CAINPGVNTEAFF. In DNA, the CDR3 is TGTGCCATCAACCCAGGGGTTAACACTGAAGCTTTCTTT. J is TRBJ1-1 and V is TRBV10-3, with D tentatively TRBD1 (6 bases). V lost 7 bases to trimming and J lost 2 bases, with 11 bases between them. The germline CDR1 and CDR2 sequences are ENHRY and SYGVKD. The CDR3 is made up of 13 amino acids.

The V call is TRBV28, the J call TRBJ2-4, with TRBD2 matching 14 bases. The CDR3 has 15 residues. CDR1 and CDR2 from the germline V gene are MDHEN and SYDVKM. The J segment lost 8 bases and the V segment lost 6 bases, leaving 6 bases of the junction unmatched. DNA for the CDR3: TGTGCCAGCAGACGGACTAGCGGGAGGCTCCACATTCAGTACTTC. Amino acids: CASRRTSGRLHIQYF. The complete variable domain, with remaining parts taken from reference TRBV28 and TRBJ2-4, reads DVKVTQSSRYLVKRTGEKVFLECVQDMDHENMFWYRQDPGLGLRLIYFSYDVKMKEKGDIPEGYSVSREKKERFSLILESASTNQTSMYLCASRRTSGRLHIQYFGAGTRLSVL.

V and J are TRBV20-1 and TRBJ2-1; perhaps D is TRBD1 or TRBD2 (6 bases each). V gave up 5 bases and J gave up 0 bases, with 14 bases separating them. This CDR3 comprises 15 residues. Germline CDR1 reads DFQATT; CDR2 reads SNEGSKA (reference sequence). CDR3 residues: CSASPGGPSYNEQFF. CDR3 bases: TGCAGTGCTTCTCCCGGGGGCCCCTCCTACAATGAGCAGTTCTTC.

In DNA form, the CDR3 reads TGCGCCAGCAGCTCAAAACAGGGCAGGGGGGACAACGATGAGCAGTTCTTC. This gives the protein CASSSKQGRGDNDEQFF. The chain links TRBV5-1 to TRBJ2-1, with D possibly matching TRBD1 (7 bases). CDR3 length: 17 amino acids. Looked up from germline, CDR1 is SGHRS and CDR2 is YFSETQ. Trimming removed 3 bases from V and 8 bases from J, with 24 bases in between.

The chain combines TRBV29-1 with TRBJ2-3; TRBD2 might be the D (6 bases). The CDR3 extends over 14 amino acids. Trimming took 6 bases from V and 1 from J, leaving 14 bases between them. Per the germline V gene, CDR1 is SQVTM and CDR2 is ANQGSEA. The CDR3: CSVAGRLRTDTQYF. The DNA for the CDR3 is TGCAGCGTGGCCGGGAGACTCCGCACAGATACGCAGTATTTT.

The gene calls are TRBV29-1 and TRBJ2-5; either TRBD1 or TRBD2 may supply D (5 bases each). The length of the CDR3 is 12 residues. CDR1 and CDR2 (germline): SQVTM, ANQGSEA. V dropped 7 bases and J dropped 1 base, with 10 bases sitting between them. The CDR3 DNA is TGCAGCGAGAGGGGCAGCCAAGAGACCCAGTACTTC. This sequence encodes CSERGSQETQYF.

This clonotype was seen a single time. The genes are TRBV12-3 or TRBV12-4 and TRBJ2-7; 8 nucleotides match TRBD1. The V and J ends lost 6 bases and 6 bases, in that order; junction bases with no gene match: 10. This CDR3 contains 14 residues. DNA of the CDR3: TGTGCCAGCAGCAACCCGGGACAGGAGGCCGAGCAGTACTTC. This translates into CASSNPGQEAEQYF.

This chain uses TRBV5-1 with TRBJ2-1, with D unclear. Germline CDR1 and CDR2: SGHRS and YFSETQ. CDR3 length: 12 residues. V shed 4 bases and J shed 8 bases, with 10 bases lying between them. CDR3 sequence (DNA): TGCGCCAGCAGCACCCTTCGGGATGAGCAGTTCTTC. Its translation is CASSTLRDEQFF. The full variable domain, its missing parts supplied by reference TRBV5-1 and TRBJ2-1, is KAGVTQTPRYLIKTRGQQVTLSCSPISGHRSVSWYQQTPGQGLQFLFEYFSETQRNKGNFPGRFSGRQFSNSRSEMNVSTLELGDSALYLCASSTLRDEQFFGPGTRLTVL.

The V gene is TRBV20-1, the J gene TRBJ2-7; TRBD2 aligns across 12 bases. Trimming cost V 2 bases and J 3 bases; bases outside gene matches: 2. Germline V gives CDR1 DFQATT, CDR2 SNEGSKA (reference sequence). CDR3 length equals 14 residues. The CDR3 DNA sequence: TGCAGTGCTAGACTAGCGGGAGGGTTCTACGAGCAGTACTTC. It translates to CSARLAGGFYEQYF.

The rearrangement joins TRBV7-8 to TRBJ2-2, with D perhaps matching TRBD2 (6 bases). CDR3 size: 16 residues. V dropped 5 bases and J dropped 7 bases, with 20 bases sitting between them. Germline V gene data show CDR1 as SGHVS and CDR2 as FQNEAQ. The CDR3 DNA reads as TGTGCCAGCAGCCTTCCGCGGGATTCCCGGGACGGGGAGCTGTTTTTT. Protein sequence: CASSLPRDSRDGELFF.

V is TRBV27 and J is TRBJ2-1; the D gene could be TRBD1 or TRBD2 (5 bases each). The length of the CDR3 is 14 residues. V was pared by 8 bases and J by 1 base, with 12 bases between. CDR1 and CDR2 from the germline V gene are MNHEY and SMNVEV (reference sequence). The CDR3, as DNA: TGTGCCAGCTGCCGGGACCCTTCCTACAATGAGCAGTTCTTC. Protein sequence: CASCRDPSYNEQFF.

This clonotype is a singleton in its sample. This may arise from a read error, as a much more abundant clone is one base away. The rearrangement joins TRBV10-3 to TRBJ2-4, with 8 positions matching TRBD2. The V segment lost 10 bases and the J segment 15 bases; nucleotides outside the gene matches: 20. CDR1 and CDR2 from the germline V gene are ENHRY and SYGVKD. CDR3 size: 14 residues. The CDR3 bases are TGTGCCACCAGGCCCGACAATCAGGGACTAGTTTCGTACTTC. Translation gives CATRPDNQGLVSYF.

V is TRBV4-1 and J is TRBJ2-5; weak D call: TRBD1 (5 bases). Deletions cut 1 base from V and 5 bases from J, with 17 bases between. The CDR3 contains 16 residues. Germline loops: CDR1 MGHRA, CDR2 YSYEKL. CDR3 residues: CASSQGVRASQETQYF. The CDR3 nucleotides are TGCGCCAGCAGCCAAGGTGTCAGGGCCTCTCAGGAGACCCAGTACTTC.

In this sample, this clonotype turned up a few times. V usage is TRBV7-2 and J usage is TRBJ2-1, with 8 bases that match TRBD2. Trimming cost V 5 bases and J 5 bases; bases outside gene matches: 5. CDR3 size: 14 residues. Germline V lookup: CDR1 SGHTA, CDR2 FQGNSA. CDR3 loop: CASSRAGGNNEQFF. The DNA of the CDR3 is TGTGCCAGCAGCCGGGCGGGAGGTAACAATGAGCAGTTCTTC.

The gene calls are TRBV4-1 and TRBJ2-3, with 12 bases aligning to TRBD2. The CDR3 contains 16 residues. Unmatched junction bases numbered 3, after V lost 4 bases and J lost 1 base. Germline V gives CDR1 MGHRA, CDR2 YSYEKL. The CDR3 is CASSPSGRGGTDTQYF. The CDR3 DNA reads TGCGCCAGCAGCCCTAGCGGGAGGGGCGGCACAGATACGCAGTATTTT.